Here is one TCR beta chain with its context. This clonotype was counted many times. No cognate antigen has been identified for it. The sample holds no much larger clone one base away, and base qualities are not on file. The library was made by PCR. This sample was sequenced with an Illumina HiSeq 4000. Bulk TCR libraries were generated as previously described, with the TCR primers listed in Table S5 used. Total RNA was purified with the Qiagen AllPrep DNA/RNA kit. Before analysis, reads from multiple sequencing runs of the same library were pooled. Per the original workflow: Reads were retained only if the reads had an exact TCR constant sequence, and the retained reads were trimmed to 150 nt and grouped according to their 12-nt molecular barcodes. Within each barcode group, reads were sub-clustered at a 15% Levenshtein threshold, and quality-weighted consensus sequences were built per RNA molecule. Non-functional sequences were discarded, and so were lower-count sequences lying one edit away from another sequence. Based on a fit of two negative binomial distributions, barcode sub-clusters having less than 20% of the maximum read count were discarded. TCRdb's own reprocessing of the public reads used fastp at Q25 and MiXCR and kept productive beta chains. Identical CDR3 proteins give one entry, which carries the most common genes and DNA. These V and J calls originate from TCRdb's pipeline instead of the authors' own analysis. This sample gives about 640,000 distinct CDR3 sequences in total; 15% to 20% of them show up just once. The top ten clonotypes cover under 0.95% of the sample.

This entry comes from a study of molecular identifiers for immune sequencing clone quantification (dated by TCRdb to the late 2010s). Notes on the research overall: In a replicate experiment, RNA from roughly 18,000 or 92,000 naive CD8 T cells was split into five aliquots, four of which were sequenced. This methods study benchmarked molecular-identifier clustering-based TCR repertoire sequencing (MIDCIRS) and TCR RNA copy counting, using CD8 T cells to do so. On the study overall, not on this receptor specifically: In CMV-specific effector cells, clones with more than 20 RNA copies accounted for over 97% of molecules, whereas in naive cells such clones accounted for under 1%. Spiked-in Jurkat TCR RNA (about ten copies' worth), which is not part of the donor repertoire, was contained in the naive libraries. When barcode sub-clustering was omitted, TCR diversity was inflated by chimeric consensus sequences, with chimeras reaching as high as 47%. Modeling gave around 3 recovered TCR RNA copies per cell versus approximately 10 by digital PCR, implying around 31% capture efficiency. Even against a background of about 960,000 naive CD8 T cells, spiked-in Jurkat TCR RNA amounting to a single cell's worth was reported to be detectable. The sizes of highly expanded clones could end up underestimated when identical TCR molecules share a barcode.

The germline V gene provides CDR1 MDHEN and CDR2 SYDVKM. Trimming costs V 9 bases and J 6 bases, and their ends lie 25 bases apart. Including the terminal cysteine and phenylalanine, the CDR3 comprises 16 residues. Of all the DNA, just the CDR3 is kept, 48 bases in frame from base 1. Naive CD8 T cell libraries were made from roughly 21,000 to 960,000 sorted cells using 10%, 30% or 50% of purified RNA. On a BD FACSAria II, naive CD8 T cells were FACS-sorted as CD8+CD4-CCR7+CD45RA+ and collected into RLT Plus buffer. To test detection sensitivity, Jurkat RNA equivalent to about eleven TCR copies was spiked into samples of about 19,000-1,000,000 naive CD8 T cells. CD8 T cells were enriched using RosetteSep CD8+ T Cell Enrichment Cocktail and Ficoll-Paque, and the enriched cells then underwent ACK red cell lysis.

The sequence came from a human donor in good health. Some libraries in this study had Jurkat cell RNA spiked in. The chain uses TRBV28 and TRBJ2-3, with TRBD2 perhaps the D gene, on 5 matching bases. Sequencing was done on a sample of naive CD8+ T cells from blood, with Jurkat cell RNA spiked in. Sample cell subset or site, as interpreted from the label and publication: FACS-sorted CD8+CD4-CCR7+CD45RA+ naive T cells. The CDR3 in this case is CASQGRWEPSGDTQYF. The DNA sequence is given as TGTGCCAGTCAAGGTCGCTGGGAGCCCTCGGGGGATACGCAGTATTTT.